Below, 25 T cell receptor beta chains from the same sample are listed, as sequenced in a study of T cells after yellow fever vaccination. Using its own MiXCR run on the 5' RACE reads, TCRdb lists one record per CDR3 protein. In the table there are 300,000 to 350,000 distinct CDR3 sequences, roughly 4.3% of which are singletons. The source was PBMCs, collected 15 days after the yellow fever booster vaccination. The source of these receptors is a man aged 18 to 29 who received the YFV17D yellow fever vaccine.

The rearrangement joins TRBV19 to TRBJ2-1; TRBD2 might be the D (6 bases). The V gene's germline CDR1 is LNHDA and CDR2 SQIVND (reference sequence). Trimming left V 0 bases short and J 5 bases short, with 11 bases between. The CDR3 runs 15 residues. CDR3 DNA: TGTGCCAGTAGTATAGAAGGGTGGGGGGACAATGAGCAGTTCTTC. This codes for CASSIEGWGDNEQFF.

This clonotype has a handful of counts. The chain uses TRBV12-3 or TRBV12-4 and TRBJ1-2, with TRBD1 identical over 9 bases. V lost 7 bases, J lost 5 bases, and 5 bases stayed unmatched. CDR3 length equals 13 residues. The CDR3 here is CASTPDRGYGYTF. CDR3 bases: TGTGCCAGCACCCCGGACAGGGGATATGGCTACACCTTC.

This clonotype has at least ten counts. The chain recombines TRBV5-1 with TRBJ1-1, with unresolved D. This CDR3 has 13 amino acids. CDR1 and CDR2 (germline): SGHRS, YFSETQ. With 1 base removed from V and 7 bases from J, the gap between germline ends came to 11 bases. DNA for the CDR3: TGCGCCAGCAGCTTGTTTGGCGCCGGTGAAGCTTTCTTT. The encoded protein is CASSLFGAGEAFF.

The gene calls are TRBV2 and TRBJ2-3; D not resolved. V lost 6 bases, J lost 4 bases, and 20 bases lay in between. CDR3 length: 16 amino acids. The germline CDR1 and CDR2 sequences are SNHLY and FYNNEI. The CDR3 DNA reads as TGTGCCAGCAGCCGCTCGGACCCCAAAGGTGCAGATACGCAGTATTTT. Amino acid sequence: CASSRSDPKGADTQYF. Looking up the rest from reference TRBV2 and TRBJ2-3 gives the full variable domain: EPEVTQTPSHQVTQMGQEVILRCVPISNHLYFYWYRQILGQKVEFLVSFYNNEISEKSEIFDDQFSVERPDGSNFTLKIRSTKLEDSAMYFCASSRSDPKGADTQYFGPGTRLTVL.

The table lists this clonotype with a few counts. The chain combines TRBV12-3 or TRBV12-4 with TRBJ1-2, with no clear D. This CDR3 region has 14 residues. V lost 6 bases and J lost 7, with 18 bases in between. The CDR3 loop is CASSSLGLGFGYTF. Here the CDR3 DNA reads TGTGCCAGCAGCTCCTTGGGTTTGGGTTTTGGCTACACCTTC.

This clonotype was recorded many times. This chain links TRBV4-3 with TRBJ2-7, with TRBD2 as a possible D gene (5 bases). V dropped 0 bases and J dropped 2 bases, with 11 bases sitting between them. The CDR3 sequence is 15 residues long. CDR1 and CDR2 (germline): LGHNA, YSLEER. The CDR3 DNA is TGCGCCAGCAGCCAAGATTGGCTAGCCGCCTACGAGCAGTACTTC. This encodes CASSQDWLAAYEQYF.

The CDR3, as DNA: TGTGCCTGGAACCATGGGGGGTTTGGCTACACCTTC. Residues: CAWNHGGFGYTF. The rearrangement joins TRBV30 to TRBJ1-2; D possibly corresponds to TRBD1 (5 bases). Trimming took off 4 bases at V and 7 bases at J, with 13 bases between the two ends. Germline loops: CDR1 GTSNPN, CDR2 SVGIG (reference sequence). The CDR3 is made up of 12 amino acids.

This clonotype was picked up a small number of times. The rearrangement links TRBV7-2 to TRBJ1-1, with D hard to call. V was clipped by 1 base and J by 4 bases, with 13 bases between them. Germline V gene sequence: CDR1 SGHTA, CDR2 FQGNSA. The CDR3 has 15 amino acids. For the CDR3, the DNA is TGTGCCAGCAGCTTAGTGCGAGGGATCGGCACTGAAGCTTTCTTT. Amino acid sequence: CASSLVRGIGTEAFF.

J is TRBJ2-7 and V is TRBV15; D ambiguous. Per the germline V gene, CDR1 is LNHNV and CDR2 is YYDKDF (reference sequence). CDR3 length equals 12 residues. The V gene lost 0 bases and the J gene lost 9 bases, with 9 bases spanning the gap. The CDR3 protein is CATSRDLFGQYF. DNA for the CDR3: TGTGCCACCAGCAGAGATCTTTTCGGGCAGTACTTC.

The CDR3 here is CASSEEAFGTEAFF. CDR3 nucleotides: TGTGCCAGCAGTGAAGAAGCGTTCGGCACTGAAGCTTTCTTT. V is TRBV6-1 and J is TRBJ1-1; D remains unclear. V was pared by 1 base and J by 4 bases, with 10 bases between. CDR1 is MNHNS and CDR2 is SASEGT in the germline V gene. CDR3 length equals 14 residues.

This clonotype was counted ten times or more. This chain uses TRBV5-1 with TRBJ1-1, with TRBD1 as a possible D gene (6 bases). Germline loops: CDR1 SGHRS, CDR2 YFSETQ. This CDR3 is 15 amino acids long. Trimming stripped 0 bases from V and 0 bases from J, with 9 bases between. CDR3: CASSLVGQLNTEAFF. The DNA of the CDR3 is TGCGCCAGCAGCTTGGTTGGACAGTTGAACACTGAAGCTTTCTTT.

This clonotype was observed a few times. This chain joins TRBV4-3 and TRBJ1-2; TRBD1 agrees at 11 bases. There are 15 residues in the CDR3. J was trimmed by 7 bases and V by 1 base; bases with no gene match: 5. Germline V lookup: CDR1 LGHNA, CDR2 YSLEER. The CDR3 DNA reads TGCGCCAGCAGCCAAGGCGTGGGACAGGGGGGTGGCTACACCTTC. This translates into CASSQGVGQGGGYTF.

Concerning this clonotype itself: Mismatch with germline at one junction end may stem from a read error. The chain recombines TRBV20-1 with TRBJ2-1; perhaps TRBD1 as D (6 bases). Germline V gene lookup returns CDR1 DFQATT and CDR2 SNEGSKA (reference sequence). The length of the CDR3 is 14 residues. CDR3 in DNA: TGCAGTGACACAGGGAACTGGTCCTACAATGTGCAGTTCTTC. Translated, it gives CSDTGNWSYNVQFF.

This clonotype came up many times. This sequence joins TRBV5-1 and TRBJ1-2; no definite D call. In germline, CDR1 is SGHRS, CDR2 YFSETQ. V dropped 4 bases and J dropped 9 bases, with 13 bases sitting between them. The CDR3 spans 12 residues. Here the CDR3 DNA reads TGCGCCAGCAGCCCTGGCCTCTACCGCTACACCTTC. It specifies CASSPGLYRYTF.

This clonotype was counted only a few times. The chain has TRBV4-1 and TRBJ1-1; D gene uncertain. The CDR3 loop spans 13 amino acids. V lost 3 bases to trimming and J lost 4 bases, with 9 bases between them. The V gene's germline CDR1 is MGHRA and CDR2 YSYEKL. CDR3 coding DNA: TGCGCCAGCAGCCACGGAGGTGCCACTGAAGCTTTCTTT. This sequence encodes CASSHGGATEAFF.

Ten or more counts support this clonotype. The CDR3 protein is CASSYAGGFYGYTF. In DNA, the CDR3 is TGTGCCAGCAGTTATGCAGGGGGCTTCTATGGCTACACCTTC. The chain recombines TRBV6-5 with TRBJ1-2; 8 nucleotides align to TRBD1. J gave up 4 bases and V 3 bases, and 4 bases lay outside the gene matches. This CDR3 has 14 residues. Germline CDR1 is MNHEY and CDR2 is SVGAGI.

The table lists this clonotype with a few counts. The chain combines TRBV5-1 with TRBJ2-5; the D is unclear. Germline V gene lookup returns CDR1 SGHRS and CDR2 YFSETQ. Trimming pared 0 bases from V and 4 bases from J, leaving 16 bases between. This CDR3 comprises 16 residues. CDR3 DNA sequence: TGCGCCAGCAGCTTGGATCGGGCAGGACGGCGAGAGACCCAGTACTTC. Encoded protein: CASSLDRAGRRETQYF.

CDR3 sequence reads: CASSLVRDLGTQYF. The CDR3 DNA reads as TGTGCCAGCAGCTTAGTTCGGGACCTCGGGACCCAGTACTTC. This sequence joins TRBV7-2 and TRBJ2-5; D possibly uses TRBD1 or TRBD2 (5 bases each). CDR1 and CDR2 (germline): SGHTA, FQGNSA. This CDR3 is built from 14 residues. The ends were cut back, 1 base at V and 7 bases at J, with 13 bases in the middle.

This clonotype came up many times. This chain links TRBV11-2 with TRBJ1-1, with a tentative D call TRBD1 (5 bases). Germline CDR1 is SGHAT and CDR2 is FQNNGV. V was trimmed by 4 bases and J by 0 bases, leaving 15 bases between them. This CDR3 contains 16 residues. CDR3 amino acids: CASSSGTGFMNTEAFF. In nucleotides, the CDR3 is TGTGCCAGCAGCTCGGGAACAGGCTTCATGAACACTGAAGCTTTCTTT.

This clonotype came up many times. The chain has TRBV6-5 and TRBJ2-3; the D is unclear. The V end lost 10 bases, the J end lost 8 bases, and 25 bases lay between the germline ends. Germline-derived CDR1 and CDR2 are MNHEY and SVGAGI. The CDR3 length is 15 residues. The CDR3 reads CATRTSAVAYTTQYF. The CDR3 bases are TGTGCCACCAGGACGAGCGCAGTGGCGTATACTACGCAGTATTTT.

The CDR3 reads CSASKGLTEAFF. CDR3 coding DNA: TGCAGTGCTAGTAAGGGCCTCACTGAAGCTTTCTTT. The gene calls are TRBV20-1 and TRBJ1-1; no definite D call. Trimming cost V 3 bases and J 4 bases, with 9 bases left between them. CDR3 length: 12 amino acids. CDR1 and CDR2 from the germline V gene are DFQATT and SNEGSKA (reference sequence).

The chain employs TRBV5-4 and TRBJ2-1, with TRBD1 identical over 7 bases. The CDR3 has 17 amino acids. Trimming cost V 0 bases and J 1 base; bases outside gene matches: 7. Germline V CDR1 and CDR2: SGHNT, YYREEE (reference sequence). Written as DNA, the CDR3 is TGTGCCAGCAGCTTGGGGTACAGGGGTGGGTCCTACAATGAGCAGTTCTTC. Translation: CASSLGYRGGSYNEQFF.

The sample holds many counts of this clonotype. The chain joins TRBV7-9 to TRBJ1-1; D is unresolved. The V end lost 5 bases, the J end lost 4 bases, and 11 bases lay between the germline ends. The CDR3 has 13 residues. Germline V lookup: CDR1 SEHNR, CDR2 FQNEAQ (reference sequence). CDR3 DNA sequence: TGTGCCAGCAGCCCCGGACCTGGCACTGAAGCTTTCTTT. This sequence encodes CASSPGPGTEAFF.

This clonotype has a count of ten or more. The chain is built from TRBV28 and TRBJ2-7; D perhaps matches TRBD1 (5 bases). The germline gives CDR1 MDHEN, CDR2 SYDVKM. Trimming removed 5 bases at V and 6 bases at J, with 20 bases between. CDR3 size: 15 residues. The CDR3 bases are TGTGCCAGCAGTATCCAAAAACTTGGCAGGGTCGAGCAGTACGTC. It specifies CASSIQKLGRVEQYV.

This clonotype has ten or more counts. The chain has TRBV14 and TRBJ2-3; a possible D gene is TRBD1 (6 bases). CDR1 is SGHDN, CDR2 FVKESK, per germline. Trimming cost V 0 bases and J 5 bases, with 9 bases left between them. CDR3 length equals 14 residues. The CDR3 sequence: CASSQDVQGDTQYF. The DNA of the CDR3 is TGTGCCAGCAGCCAAGACGTACAGGGAGATACGCAGTATTTT.